This T cell receptor (beta chain) was recorded in a study of shared clonotypes between healthy human individuals. About the research overall: Donors, aged 18 to 49, were a couple of women and a few men.

TCRdb keeps only in-frame clones here, not all; method: immunoSEQ multiplex PCR. The table includes about 2.4 million clones, approximately 93% detected once. V shed 5 bases, J shed 8 bases, and the junction held 7 bases outside the gene matches. The V gene's germline CDR1 is SQVTM and CDR2 ANQGSEA. CDR3 length: 12 amino acids. The sequence was collected from a man aged 18 to 30 in good health. Some clones in this sample may be carry-over from other donors' samples. The sequencing sample was made of naive CD4+ T cells from PBMCs. The subset: CD45RA+ positively selected. This chain connects TRBV29-1 to TRBJ2-7, with 9 nucleotides matching TRBD2. In DNA, the CDR3 is TGCAGCGTTTACCTAGCGGGAAGTAAGCAGTACTTC. Translating it yields CSVYLAGSKQYF.